The T cell receptor beta chain described here comes from a study of early T cells in non-severe SARS-CoV-2 infection. Study overall: Unpaired chains resulted from sequencing bulk RNA of unsorted whole blood.

The study's findings and limits: VDJdb matches were skewed toward anti-spike CD8 T cell responses.

On this clonotype itself: Antigen specificity is unknown.

In the library, individual cDNA molecules carried attached unique molecular identifiers. TCRdb analysed the 5' RACE reads with MiXCR anew, one entry per CDR3 protein. Here the sample spans approximately 76,000 distinct CDR3 sequences, around an eighth being singletons. V was clipped by 0 bases and J by 7 bases, with 16 bases between them. The CDR3 sequence is 15 residues long. Germline V gene data show CDR1 as MNHNY and CDR2 as SVGAGI (reference sequence). The source of this sequence is an adult who was a healthcare worker with PCR-confirmed SARS-CoV-2 infection or an uninfected control (not recorded which). The sequencing input was whole blood. The chain has TRBV6-6 and TRBJ2-7; D is possibly TRBD1 (5 bases). The CDR3 DNA sequence: TGTGCCAGCAGTTACTCGAGCCAGGGTCTAGGAGAGCAGTACTTC. Protein sequence: CASSYSSQGLGEQYF.